The 22 T cell receptor beta chains below come from one sample, sequenced in a study of CD8+ T cells in alopecia areata. Extracted from the samples, RNA was reverse transcribed into cDNA to serve as the sequencing template. TCRdb's table, derived via immunoSEQ multiplex PCR, lists solely in-frame clones and lacks some. The sample carries roughly 120,000 clones, 58% recorded once. Sample treatment: oral pan-JAK inhibitor, 5-10 mg twice daily. The sample here was CD8+ T cells sorted from blood, taken at week 4, from a patient treated with tofacitinib. Receptor source: a human donor with alopecia areata.

This clone showed up just a few times. The rearrangement joins TRBV30 to TRBJ1-1, with D possibly being TRBD1 (5 bases). Trimming took off 3 bases at V and 7 bases at J, with 12 bases between the two ends. Germline CDR1 is GTSNPN and CDR2 is SVGIG (reference sequence). The CDR3 contains 12 residues. The DNA of the CDR3 is TGTGCCTGGAGGGCCAGGGATAGTGAAGCTTTCTTT. This codes for CAWRARDSEAFF.

The J gene is TRBJ2-2, the V gene TRBV29-1, with D perhaps TRBD1 or TRBD2 (5 bases each). This CDR3 comprises 13 residues. Trimming removed 6 bases at V and 1 base at J, with 9 bases between. The germline CDR1 and CDR2 sequences are SQVTM and ANQGSEA. The CDR3 here is CSVGDGNTGELFF. The CDR3 DNA follows: TGCAGCGTGGGGGACGGGAACACCGGGGAGCTGTTTTTT.

This clone was picked up a small number of times. The chain recombines TRBV5-6 with TRBJ2-7, with 8 bases matching TRBD1. This CDR3 has 16 residues. Germline assignment: CDR1 SGHDT and CDR2 YYEEEE. J gave up 1 base and V 4 bases, and 10 bases lay outside the gene matches. This chain's CDR3 is CASSKGTGLYSYEQYF. The DNA for the CDR3 is TGTGCCAGCAGCAAAGGGACAGGCCTTTATTCCTACGAGCAGTACTTC.

J is TRBJ1-2 and V is TRBV30, with D tentatively TRBD1 (5 bases). The CDR3 has 12 residues. Germline V gives CDR1 GTSNPN, CDR2 SVGIG (reference sequence). Trimming cost V 5 bases and J 3 bases, with 10 bases left between them. This CDR3 reads CAWALGDYGYTF. The CDR3 region has the DNA TGTGCCTGGGCATTGGGGGACTATGGCTACACCTTC.

V usage is TRBV9 and J usage is TRBJ2-7; 8 nucleotides match TRBD2. The germline V gene has CDR1 SGDLS and CDR2 YYNGEE. V trimming: 4 bases; J trimming: 2 bases; junction bases outside the gene matches: 8. The CDR3 extends over 15 amino acids. CDR3 region: CASSPGGGGTYEQYF. The CDR3 nucleotides read TGTGCCAGCAGCCCAGGTGGCGGGGGGACCTACGAGCAGTACTTC.

This clone showed up just a few times. This chain links TRBV29-1 with TRBJ2-7; 11 bases align to TRBD1. This CDR3 spans 13 amino acids. Losses at the gene ends were 6 bases for V and 3 bases for J; bases not matched to a gene: 4. Looked up from germline, CDR1 is SQVTM and CDR2 is ANQGSEA. CDR3 in amino acids: CSVWTGGFYEQYF. CDR3 DNA sequence: TGCAGCGTGTGGACAGGGGGCTTCTACGAGCAGTACTTC.

This clone has more than one count but fewer than ten. Compared with germline, one end of the junction differs, possibly owing to a read error. This chain links TRBV30 with TRBJ2-1; 7 nucleotides line up with TRBD1. Germline lookup yields CDR1 GTSNPN and CDR2 SVGIG (reference sequence). The CDR3 contains 15 residues. CDR3 residues: CAWSERPSGQLGVVF. CDR3 in DNA: TGTGCCTGGAGTGAGCGGCCGTCGGGACAGCTCGGCGTAGTCTTC.

The J gene is TRBJ1-6, the V gene TRBV7-6, with 9 bases fitting TRBD1. Germline assignment: CDR1 SGHVS and CDR2 FNYEAQ. The ends lost 5 bases at V and 10 bases at J; junction bases unmatched: 6. This CDR3 contains 14 residues. In DNA, the CDR3 is TGTGCCAGCAGCGCCAGACAGGGGGAATCACCCCTCCACTTT. Translated, it gives CASSARQGESPLHF.

The V gene is TRBV27, the J gene TRBJ2-1; tentatively, D is TRBD1 or TRBD2 (5 bases each). From germline, CDR1 is MNHEY and CDR2 SMNVEV (reference sequence). There are 11 residues in the CDR3. The V and J ends lost 4 bases and 10 bases respectively, with 8 bases between them. CDR3 sequence reads: CASSSGPEQFF. The CDR3 DNA follows: TGTGCCAGCAGTTCGGGACCAGAGCAGTTCTTC.

J is TRBJ1-5 and V is TRBV29-1; D unresolved. This CDR3 region has 13 residues. V gave up 0 bases and J gave up 6 bases, with 9 bases separating them. From germline, CDR1 is SQVTM and CDR2 ANQGSEA. The CDR3 bases are TGCAGCGTTGAAGAGCGGGAGGGTCAGCCCCAGCATTTT. Protein product: CSVEEREGQPQHF.

This clone has only a few counts. The CDR3 sequence: CSVVPLNEQFF. As DNA, the CDR3 is TGCAGCGTTGTCCCTCTTAATGAGCAGTTCTTC. The rearrangement links TRBV29-1 to TRBJ2-1, with D unresolved. Germline lookup yields CDR1 SQVTM and CDR2 ANQGSEA. The V gene lost 4 bases and the J gene lost 7 bases, with 8 bases spanning the gap. This CDR3 has 11 residues.

Only a few counts were recorded for this clone. CDR3 amino acids: CASSLDRGAMVEAFF. For the CDR3, the DNA is TGCGCCAGCAGCTTGGATAGGGGGGCGATGGTTGAAGCTTTCTTT. This sequence joins TRBV5-1 and TRBJ1-1; D may be TRBD1 (6 bases). There are 15 residues in the CDR3. From germline, CDR1 is SGHRS and CDR2 YFSETQ. With 0 bases removed from V and 7 bases from J, the gap between germline ends came to 16 bases. Complete variable domain (other parts from reference TRBV5-1 and TRBJ1-1): KAGVTQTPRYLIKTRGQQVTLSCSPISGHRSVSWYQQTPGQGLQFLFEYFSETQRNKGNFPGRFSGRQFSNSRSEMNVSTLELGDSALYLCASSLDRGAMVEAFFGQGTRLTVV.

There are a few counts of this clone. This rearrangement joins TRBV29-1 to TRBJ2-7; 7 positions agree with TRBD1. The J segment lost 0 bases and the V segment lost 3 bases, leaving 14 bases of the junction unmatched. This CDR3 contains 17 residues. CDR1 is SQVTM and CDR2 is ANQGSEA in the germline V gene. The chain's CDR3 is CSVEWDSPPLGSYEQYF. The CDR3 DNA reads as TGCAGCGTTGAGTGGGACAGTCCCCCCCTGGGCTCCTACGAGCAGTACTTC.

The chain combines TRBV30 with TRBJ1-5; TRBD1 might be the D (6 bases). The CDR3 runs 15 residues. The ends were cut back, 3 bases at V and 0 bases at J, with 12 bases in the middle. The V gene's germline CDR1 is GTSNPN and CDR2 SVGIG (reference sequence). The CDR3 region has the DNA TGTGCCTGGAGCCAGGACAGTTATAGCAATCAGCCCCAGCATTTT. It translates to CAWSQDSYSNQPQHF.

This chain joins TRBV7-9 and TRBJ1-6; no clear D. The ends were cut back, 1 base at V and 0 bases at J, with 10 bases in the middle. Germline lookup yields CDR1 SEHNR and CDR2 FQNEAQ (reference sequence). CDR3 length: 17 amino acids. This CDR3 is CASSLVGESSYNSPLHF. CDR3 nucleotide sequence: TGTGCCAGCAGCTTAGTTGGGGAGAGCTCCTATAATTCACCCCTCCACTTT.

To note about this clone: Because the CDR3's place on the DNA is in doubt, the DNA is left out and the CDR3 is given as listed by TCRdb. The chain links TRBV7-2 to TRBJ2-5; the table's TRBD2 call for D was not verified on the DNA. Both ends counted, the CDR3 spans 14 residues. CDR1 and CDR2 from the germline V gene are SGHTA and FQGNSA. The chain's CDR3 is CASSFGPGQETQYF.

V and J are TRBV6-5 and TRBJ1-4, with D unclear. This CDR3 has 11 residues. Germline V gene sequence: CDR1 MNHEY, CDR2 SVGAGI. V shed 7 bases and J shed 8 bases, with 8 bases lying between them. The CDR3 sequence: CASTNGEKLFF. The CDR3 DNA follows: TGTGCCAGCACCAACGGGGAAAAACTGTTTTTT.

This clone appeared a few times. This chain joins TRBV7-9 and TRBJ2-7; 8 bases line up with TRBD1. The CDR3 is made up of 17 amino acids. V lost 5 bases, J lost 7 bases, and 19 bases stayed unmatched. Germline V gene data show CDR1 as SEHNR and CDR2 as FQNEAQ (reference sequence). This chain's CDR3 is CASSRAGQGPQWGEQYF. CDR3 DNA: TGTGCCAGCAGCCGCGCCGGACAGGGCCCTCAATGGGGGGAGCAGTACTTC.

The chain couples TRBV5-6 to TRBJ2-3; D unresolved. Germline loops: CDR1 SGHDT, CDR2 YYEEEE. This CDR3 contains 16 residues. V lost 3 bases and J 0 bases, leaving 14 bases between the germline ends. This CDR3 is CASSSGPKTSTDTQYF. In nucleotides, the CDR3 is TGTGCCAGCAGCTCCGGACCGAAGACTAGCACAGATACGCAGTATTTT.

This clone came up a few times. The chain is built from TRBV4-2 and TRBJ2-5, with 8 bases lining up with TRBD2. The V gene's germline CDR1 is LGHNA and CDR2 YNFKEQ. The CDR3 covers 14 residues. J gave up 4 bases and V 5 bases, and 6 bases lay outside the gene matches. The CDR3 coding sequence is TGTGCCAGCAGCTTCGGGGGGGGAGGAGAGACCCAGTACTTC. Protein: CASSFGGGGETQYF.

Note on this clone: The germline gene is not matched at one end of the junction; a read error may be the cause. V is TRBV23-1 and J is TRBJ2-7; 7 bases line up with TRBD2. TRBV23-1 is classed as an ORF, of uncertain function. This CDR3 has 16 amino acids. CDR3 region: CASSHPGGRRSHEQYF. The CDR3 coding sequence is TGCGCCAGCAGTCACCCGGGAGGCAGGCGCTCCCACGAGCAGTACTTC.

The chain carries TRBV13 and TRBJ2-3; 10 positions match TRBD2. Germline values: CDR1 PRHDT, CDR2 FYEKMQ (reference sequence). V lost 4 bases and J lost 0; bases outside the gene matches: 4. This CDR3 contains 16 residues. The CDR3 here is CASSYRTSGSTDTQYF. In DNA, the CDR3 is TGTGCCAGCAGCTATCGGACTAGCGGAAGCACAGATACGCAGTATTTT.